This T cell receptor (beta chain) originates from a study of cytomegalovirus exposure and HLA in healthy donors. Per the germline V gene, CDR1 is SGHRS and CDR2 is YFSETQ. V was trimmed by 3 bases and J by 0 bases, leaving 9 bases between them. The CDR3 covers 14 residues. In its sample, this clone was seen a few times. Despite likely unrecorded immune exposures, the donors were nominally healthy at the time of sampling. In the PCR, 60 Vbeta and 13 Jbeta primers were used. Sequenced by immunoSEQ multiplex PCR; TCRdb stores in-frame clones only, minus some. The sample includes around 98,000 clones, roughly 70% of them seen just once.

The sequencing input was PBMCs. The TCR was taken from a man in his forties or fifties in good health and CMV-seronegative. The V call is TRBV5-1, the J call TRBJ1-2, with D possibly being TRBD1 (5 bases). The CDR3 sequence: CASSSDTANYGYTF. Written as DNA, the CDR3 is TGCGCCAGCAGCTCGGACACAGCTAACTATGGCTACACCTTC.